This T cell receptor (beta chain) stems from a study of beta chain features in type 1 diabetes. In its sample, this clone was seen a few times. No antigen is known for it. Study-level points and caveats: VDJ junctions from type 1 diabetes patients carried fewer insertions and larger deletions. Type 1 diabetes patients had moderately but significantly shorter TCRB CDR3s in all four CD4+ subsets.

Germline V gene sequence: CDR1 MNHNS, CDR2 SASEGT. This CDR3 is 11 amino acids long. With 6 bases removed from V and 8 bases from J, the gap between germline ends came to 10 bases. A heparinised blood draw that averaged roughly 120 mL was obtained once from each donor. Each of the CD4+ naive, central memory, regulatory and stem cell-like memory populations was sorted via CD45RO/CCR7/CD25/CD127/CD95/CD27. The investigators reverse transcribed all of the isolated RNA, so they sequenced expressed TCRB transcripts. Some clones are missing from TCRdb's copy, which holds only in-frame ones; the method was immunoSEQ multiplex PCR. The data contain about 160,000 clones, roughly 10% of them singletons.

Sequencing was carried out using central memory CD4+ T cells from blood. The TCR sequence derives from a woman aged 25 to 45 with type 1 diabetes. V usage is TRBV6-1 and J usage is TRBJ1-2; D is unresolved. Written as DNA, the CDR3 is TGTGCCAGCAGCTCTCCGGGAGGCTACACCTTC. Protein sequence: CASSSPGGYTF.